This TCR beta chain appears in the sequencing data of a study of T cells expressing NK-cell markers. Study at large: HCMV seropositivity marked seven of the eight sequenced donors; one was seronegative.

The germline CDR1 and CDR2 sequences are KGHSH and LQKENI. This CDR3 has 11 residues. To note about this clonotype: Its specificity is unknown.

Study-wide results and caveats: Dominant NKG2C+ clonotypes accounted for about 1.0-8% of CD8+ T cells in a handful of donors.

UMIs accompanied the 5'RACE template switching by which TCR beta cDNA was made. For each CDR3 protein, TCRdb gives one entry from its re-call of the 5' RACE reads, without DNA. The table gives under 500,000 distinct CDR3 sequences; the top ten clones make up less than 7.5% of it. The V gene is TRBV18, the J gene TRBJ1-4. Sequenced input: blood T cells: a sorted CD56 or NKG2C T cell subset, CD4+ or CD8+ T cells, or bulk PBMC T cells (not recorded which). This receptor was obtained from a woman between 18 and 70 years old in good health. This chain's CDR3 is CASSLNQALFF.